One and the same sample provided the 17 T cell receptor beta chains below, sequenced in a study of human T cells and chemical hapten exposure. Time point defined: patch test 1, 2 weeks after DPC sensitization. As for treatment: therapeutic diphenylcyclopropenone sensitization with weekly scalp DPC. TCRdb re-derived calls from the RACE reads in MiXCR, one entry per CDR3 protein. Among a few hundred thousand distinct CDR3 sequences, more than 4.5% were seen once, and the ten largest hold approximately 2.1%. The input for sequencing was whole blood, taken in connection with sensitization to the hapten diphenylcyclopropenone (DPC). The receptor source for this set is a woman in her forties or fifties with alopecia areata. Some clones in this sample may be carry-over from other donors' samples.

This clonotype has at least ten counts. The V gene is TRBV7-2, the J gene TRBJ2-1; 8 bases map to TRBD2. The CDR3 extends over 14 amino acids. Trimming cost V 2 bases and J 9 bases; bases outside gene matches: 6. From germline, CDR1 is SGHTA and CDR2 FQGNSA. The CDR3 loop is CASSLSGGDSEQFF. CDR3 nucleotide sequence: TGTGCCAGCAGCTTATCCGGGGGGGATTCTGAGCAGTTCTTC.

This clonotype was seen many times. This sequence joins TRBV12-3 or TRBV12-4 and TRBJ1-3; D uncertain. The length of the CDR3 is 13 residues. V lost 3 bases and J lost 1, with 4 bases in between. The CDR3 nucleotides read TGTGCCAGCAGTTTCCAGTCTGGAAACACCATATATTTT. Its protein is CASSFQSGNTIYF.

This clonotype came up a few times. The chain uses TRBV27 and TRBJ1-4, with 7 bases fitting TRBD1. J lost 0 bases, V lost 5 bases, and 3 bases had no gene match. The CDR3 is 15 amino acids. CDR1 is MNHEY and CDR2 is SMNVEV in the germline V gene (reference sequence). CDR3 region: CASSGTAATNEKLFF. In DNA form, the CDR3 reads TGTGCCAGCAGTGGGACAGCAGCAACTAATGAAAAACTGTTTTTT.

This clonotype was seen ten or more times. The chain employs TRBV10-3 and TRBJ1-1, with D uncertain. Trimming removed 5 bases at V and 2 bases at J, with 15 bases between. Germline CDR1 and CDR2: ENHRY and SYGVKD. The CDR3 covers 15 residues. DNA of the CDR3: TGTGCCATCAGTACCTCCCGGGGTTTTAACACTGAAGCTTTCTTT. Protein sequence: CAISTSRGFNTEAFF.

The rearrangement joins TRBV9 to TRBJ2-2; 9 bases agree with TRBD1. V trimming: 3 bases; J trimming: 1 base; junction bases outside the gene matches: 4. In germline, CDR1 is SGDLS, CDR2 YYNGEE. The CDR3 is 16 amino acids. The CDR3 here is CASSGGTGMNTGELFF. DNA of the CDR3: TGTGCCAGCAGCGGCGGGACAGGGATGAACACCGGGGAGCTGTTTTTT.

The chain links TRBV20-1 to TRBJ2-7, with a tentative D call TRBD1 (5 bases). CDR1 DFQATT and CDR2 SNEGSKA come from the germline V gene (reference sequence). CDR3 size: 15 residues. Trimming cost V 6 bases and J 0 bases, with 18 bases left between them. The CDR3 DNA sequence: TGCAGTGCCCCGGTGGTAGGGGCGAGCTCCTACGAGCAGTACTTC. This codes for CSAPVVGASSYEQYF.

This clonotype came up a few times. The rearrangement links TRBV7-3 to TRBJ1-1; perhaps TRBD1 as D (5 bases). The V gene's germline CDR1 is SGHTA and CDR2 FQGTGA. V dropped 6 bases and J dropped 6 bases, with 17 bases sitting between them. CDR3 length: 14 amino acids. The CDR3 spells CASRGQGLGAEAFF. Here the CDR3 DNA reads TGTGCCAGCAGGGGCCAGGGATTGGGAGCTGAAGCTTTCTTT.

V is TRBV7-6 and J is TRBJ2-1, with 10 nucleotides matching TRBD1. The CDR3 covers 20 residues. The germline V gene has CDR1 SGHVS and CDR2 FNYEAQ. V dropped 3 bases and J dropped 0; count of bases not matched to a gene: 14. This CDR3 reads CASSFDPGQGRRGSYNEQFF. In DNA, the CDR3 is TGTGCCAGCAGCTTTGATCCGGGACAGGGGCGACGTGGCTCCTACAATGAGCAGTTCTTC.

This clonotype was observed at least ten times. The V and J genes are TRBV6-1 and TRBJ2-3, with 8 nucleotides matching TRBD2. J lost 3 bases, V lost 2 bases, and 10 bases had no gene match. In germline, CDR1 is MNHNS, CDR2 SASEGT. The CDR3 has 17 amino acids. DNA of the CDR3: TGTGCCAGCAGTGAAAGGGAAACGGGGGGGAATACAGATACGCAGTATTTT. Its translation: CASSERETGGNTDTQYF.

This sequence joins TRBV6-1 and TRBJ2-5; D is perhaps TRBD1 (6 bases). CDR1 and CDR2 (germline): MNHNS, SASEGT. The CDR3 has 14 residues. V gave up 1 base and J gave up 4 bases, with 10 bases separating them. This chain's CDR3 is CASSEGGPLETQYF. CDR3 coding DNA: TGTGCCAGCAGTGAAGGGGGGCCCCTAGAGACCCAGTACTTC.

There are a few counts of this clonotype. J is TRBJ2-3 and V is TRBV20-1; tentative D call: TRBD2 (7 bases). V lost 6 bases and J 1 base, leaving 17 bases between the germline ends. The CDR3 extends over 15 amino acids. CDR1 is DFQATT and CDR2 is SNEGSKA in the germline V gene (reference sequence). CDR3 bases: TGCAGTGCCCCCCTAGGGGGGGCTGGCACAGATACGCAGTATTTT. It codes for CSAPLGGAGTDTQYF.

Ten or more counts support this clonotype. This chain uses TRBV20-1 with TRBJ2-5; 7 positions match TRBD1. Germline loops: CDR1 DFQATT, CDR2 SNEGSKA (reference sequence). V dropped 8 bases and J dropped 3; count of bases not matched to a gene: 3. The CDR3 totals 11 residues. Written as DNA, the CDR3 is TGCAGTACCGGGACAGAAGAGACCCAGTACTTC. Translation gives CSTGTEETQYF.

This clonotype was seen at least ten times. The genes are TRBV19 and TRBJ2-2; D uncertain. The V gene lost 7 bases and the J gene lost 4 bases, with 10 bases spanning the gap. CDR1 is LNHDA and CDR2 is SQIVND in the germline V gene (reference sequence). The length of the CDR3 is 13 residues. The CDR3 DNA reads TGTGCCAGTACCAGCTTTGCCACCGGGGAGCTGTTTTTT. It is translated as CASTSFATGELFF.

This clonotype has only a few counts. The gene calls are TRBV18 and TRBJ1-3; 8 bases are a match to TRBD1. Germline V gene sequence: CDR1 KGHSH, CDR2 LQKENI. With 2 bases clipped from V and 4 bases from J, the junction kept 10 bases outside the gene matches. This CDR3 region has 17 residues. The CDR3 nucleotides are TGTGCCAGCTCACCATCGGGACAGGCGGTATCGGGAAACACCATATATTTT. Protein: CASSPSGQAVSGNTIYF.

The rearrangement uses TRBV28 and TRBJ1-1; TRBD1 matches 7 bases. The V and J ends lost 5 bases and 11 bases, in that order; junction bases with no gene match: 8. Germline V CDR1 and CDR2: MDHEN, SYDVKM. CDR3 length equals 12 residues. CDR3 DNA: TGTGCCAGCAGTATAACAGGGGTGACGGCTTTCTTT. Translated, it gives CASSITGVTAFF.

This clonotype has at least ten counts. The V and J genes are TRBV18 and TRBJ1-1; D remains unclear. V shed 0 bases and J shed 6 bases, with 11 bases lying between them. Per the germline V gene, CDR1 is KGHSH and CDR2 is LQKENI. The CDR3 length is 14 residues. The CDR3 loop is CASSPPNRPSEAFF. CDR3 in DNA: TGTGCCAGCTCACCACCTAACCGCCCCTCTGAAGCTTTCTTT.

In its sample, this clonotype was seen many times. The rearrangement joins TRBV6-2 or TRBV6-3 to TRBJ1-5; TRBD1 matches at 9 bases. Germline CDR1 and CDR2: MNHEY and SVGEGT. The length of the CDR3 is 14 residues. The trim removed 4 bases at V and 9 bases at J, leaving 7 bases unmatched. CDR3 nucleotide sequence: TGTGCCAGCAGTTCTACAGGGGGCCCATCGCCCCAGCATTTT. Amino acid sequence: CASSSTGGPSPQHF.